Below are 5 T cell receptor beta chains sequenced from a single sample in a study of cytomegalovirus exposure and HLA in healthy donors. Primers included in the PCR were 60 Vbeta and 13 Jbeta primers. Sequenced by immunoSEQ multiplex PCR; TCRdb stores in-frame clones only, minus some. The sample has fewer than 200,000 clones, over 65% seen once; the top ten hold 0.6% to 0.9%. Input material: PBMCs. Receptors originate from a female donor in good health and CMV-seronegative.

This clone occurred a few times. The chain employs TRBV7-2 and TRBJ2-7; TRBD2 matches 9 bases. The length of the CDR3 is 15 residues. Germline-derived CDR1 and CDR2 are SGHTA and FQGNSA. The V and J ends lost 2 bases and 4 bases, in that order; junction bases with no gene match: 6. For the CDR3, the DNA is TGTGCCAGCAGCTTATCGGGCGGGAGGGGGTACGAGCAGTACTTC. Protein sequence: CASSLSGGRGYEQYF.

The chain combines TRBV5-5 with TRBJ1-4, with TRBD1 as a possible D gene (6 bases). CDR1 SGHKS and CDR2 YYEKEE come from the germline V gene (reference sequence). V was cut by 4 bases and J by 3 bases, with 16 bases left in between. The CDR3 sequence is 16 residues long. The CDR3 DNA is TGTGCCAGCAGCGACGGTGGGGGCTTGGCTAATGAAAAACTGTTTTTT. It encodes CASSDGGGLANEKLFF.

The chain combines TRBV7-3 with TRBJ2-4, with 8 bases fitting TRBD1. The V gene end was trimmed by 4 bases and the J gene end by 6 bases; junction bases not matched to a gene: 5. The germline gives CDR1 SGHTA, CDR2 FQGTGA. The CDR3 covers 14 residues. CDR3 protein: CASSSGQGTNIQYF. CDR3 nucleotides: TGTGCCAGCAGCTCCGGACAGGGAACAAACATTCAGTACTTC.

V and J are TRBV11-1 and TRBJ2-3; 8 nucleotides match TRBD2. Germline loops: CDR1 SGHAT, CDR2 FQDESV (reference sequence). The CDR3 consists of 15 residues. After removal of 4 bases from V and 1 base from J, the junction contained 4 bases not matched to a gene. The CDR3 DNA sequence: TGTGCCAGCAGCTCCGCGGGGGGCCGCACAGATACGCAGTATTTT. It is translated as CASSSAGGRTDTQYF.

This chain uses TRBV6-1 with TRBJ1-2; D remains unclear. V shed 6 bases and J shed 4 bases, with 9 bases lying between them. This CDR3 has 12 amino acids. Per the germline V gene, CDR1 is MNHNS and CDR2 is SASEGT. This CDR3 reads CASSRGVYGYTF. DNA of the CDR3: TGTGCCAGCAGCCGGGGAGTCTATGGCTACACCTTC.